This T cell receptor (beta chain) was retrieved from a study of blood T cell repertoires in COVID-19 (dated by TCRdb to 2018 to 2020). Notes on the research overall: Samples covering the acute and convalescent phases of COVID-19 were provided by collaborators in the United States, Italy and Spain. A de-identified subject ID, COVID-19 status, age in years and sex were almost always included in the sample metadata. The samples were drawn from two sources: the first 160 participants of the ongoing ImmuneRACE study, and 1,200 or so subjects contributed by 6 global collaborators. The prospective study material was composed of cDNA or gDNA derived from T cells, B-cell-depleted T cells, or PBMCs. The dataset comprised deeply sampled blood TCRbeta repertoires from subjects exposed to, actively infected with, or recovered from COVID-19. Where available, HLA class I and class II types were taken from metadata supplied by the sample provider and were not determined by assay-based typing. The repertoires were released in a freely available public database meant as a resource for research on the immune response to SARS-CoV-2.

Each collaborating institution followed its own protocols to collect whole blood in K2EDTA tubes. For TCRbeta analysis, collaborators shipped samples in one of three forms: frozen whole blood, isolated PBMCs, or DNA extracted from either of those sample types. Ends trimmed: V by 5 bases, J by 7 bases; bases unmatched to a gene: 5. Looking up the germline V gene yields CDR1 MNHNS and CDR2 SASEGT. Spanning cysteine to phenylalanine, the CDR3 consists of 13 amino acids. Only the CDR3 DNA stays, 39 bases, in frame from base 1. TCRbeta CDR3 regions were amplified from genomic DNA by means of the immunoSEQ Assay, a bias-controlled multiplex PCR. The study's processing was this. The number of nucleated cells in each sample was estimated by amplification of reference gene primers within the assay. To quantify the absolute abundance of each unique TCRbeta CDR3 rearrangement, sequence reads were collapsed and filtered. For each sample, productive Simpson clonality was calculated by taking the square root of Simpson's diversity index across productive rearrangements. What TCRdb holds here is the immuneACCESS table cut down to in-frame rearrangements. Part of the clones is not present; checked against another copy, under half of the missing clones reflect an unresolved V gene, and the others are unexplained. V and J calls and clone size follow that table, whereas D and trimming were derived from the DNA. In all, the sample holds about 130,000 clones, and more than 75% of those were seen once. About 2% of the sample comes from the top ten.

Here is what the overall study found, with its caveats: Clinical and demographic metadata were provided uncurated, with the amount varying by source and participant.

Comment on this clone: It has no known antigen specificity. No per-base quality is available; no much larger clone lies one base away.

Sequencing was performed on peripheral blood. The sequence is built from TRBV6-1 and TRBJ2-1, and TRBD2 matches 7 of the central bases. This TCR was sampled from an older man with active COVID-19. The CDR3 has the sequence CASSSLGGNEQFF. The nucleotides read TGTGCCAGCAGTTCCCTGGGGGGGAATGAGCAGTTCTTC.